Included here is one TCR beta chain sequence, with context. Its antigen remains unknown. This sample was included in a study of T cell responses to AZD1222 COVID-19 vaccine. Study outcomes and limitations: Donors were largely white British and mainly female; clonal diversity was possibly underestimated. After the peak T cell response, and only then, were repertoires sampled. Spike-specific TCR breadth and depth were elevated following two AZD1222 doses.

Repertoires were generated with immunoSEQ multiplex PCR, while TCRdb's copy carries only in-frame clones and drops some. The sample shows more than 150,000 clones, 85% to 90% of them seen only once. CDR1 and CDR2 from the germline V gene are SEHNR and FQNEAQ (reference sequence). Trimming removed 7 bases from V and 8 bases from J; junction bases left unmatched: 14. This CDR3 comprises 15 residues. The chain employs TRBV7-9 and TRBJ1-2; 9 bases are a match to TRBD1. The sample here was peripheral blood, taken on day 0 of AZD1222 vaccination. The source of this sequence is an adult in good health. As DNA, the CDR3 is TGTGCCAGCAACGACGGGACAGGGCGCGGCGGCGGCTACACCTTC. Translating it yields CASNDGTGRGGGYTF. Combining the CDR3 with reference TRBV7-9 and TRBJ1-2 gives the whole variable domain DTGVSQNPRHKITKRGQNVTFRCDPISEHNRLYWYRQTLGQGPEFLTYFQNEAQLEKSRLLSDRFSAERPKGSFSTLEIQRTEQGDSAMYLCASNDGTGRGGGYTFGSGTRLTVV.